The T cell receptor beta chain described here comes from a study of human T cells and chemical hapten exposure (dated by TCRdb to the early 2020s). Looking at the study overall: For sensitization, 2% DPC in acetone was applied to an approximately 2 cm by approximately 2 cm area of upper inner arm skin. Patients additionally received weekly therapeutic DPC doses to the scalp throughout the approximately 22-week study period. Patch testing on the upper back used Finn chambers containing 0.01% DPC, with scoring done after 6 days according to International Contact Dermatitis Research Group standards. The patient cohort, mostly female, included alopecia areata with under or over 50% scalp involvement, alopecia totalis and alopecia universalis. Libraries were combined into a pool for sequencing, and differences in TCR yield between samples came mainly from small differences in library volumes within the pool. This study followed changes in the peripheral blood TCR repertoire in vivo during primary and secondary sensitization of alopecia patients to the hapten diphenylcyclopropenone (DPC). Blood was sampled from patients pre-sensitization (week 0) and at 2, 6 and about 24 weeks after DPC sensitization. Blood for TCR sequencing was provided by twenty-nine alopecia patients at one to four time points (pre-sensitization, 2, 6 and 24 weeks).

The CDR3, from cysteine to phenylalanine, totals 15 residues. Only the CDR3 DNA stays, 45 bases, in frame from base 1. CDR1 and CDR2 were assigned from the germline V gene (reference sequence) as PRHDT and FYEKMQ. V and J are truncated by 7 bases and 0 bases respectively, leaving an intervening sequence of 13 bases. General conclusions and limits of the study: No change with DPC sensitization was found in the number of TCRs above 1 in 1000 frequency, and no evidence of global repertoire structure alterations was found. Expanded TCRs formed significantly more large CDR3 similarity clusters than pre-sensitization or healthy control sets, consistent with antigen-driven responses. A positive correlation was found between the number of PT1 expanded TCRs and patch test score, with significance reached at thresholds 8, 16 and 32 but not 4. Repeated subsampling changed both the strength of the expansion versus patch-test correlation and the threshold at which the correlation became significant. Because all patients had alopecia, a presumed autoimmune disease, the immune response of the patients might differ from that of healthy individuals.

The time point label here, explained by the study, means: pre-sensitization, week 0. What this sample's treatment or condition label stands for: therapeutic diphenylcyclopropenone sensitization with weekly scalp DPC. At every patch-test visit, the blood draw took place before the patch test was put on. To be eligible, patients had to be aged 18 to 70, diagnosed with alopecia and judged suitable for DPC therapy, while pregnant patients were excluded. Total RNA was extracted from unfractionated whole blood that had been collected in Tempus Blood RNA tubes. Library generation was performed with RACE. Sequencing used a NextSeq 500. During library preparation, unique molecular identifiers were attached to individual cDNA molecules so that TCRs could be counted quantitatively and reproducibly. From each blood RNA sample, both TCR alpha and TCR beta chains were sequenced. The study's own analysis went as follows. Samples had a median of roughly 98,000 TCRs, with a range from roughly 23,224 to 700,000. The Decombinator software suite was used to annotate the V, J and CDR3 of the TCR reads. Every sample was subsampled to the same number of TCRs (28,000) for the PS versus PT1 abundance plots. TCRs were defined as expanded if absent before sensitization and observed at least eight times at the 2-week time point. Using fastp trimming at Q25 and MiXCR clonotype assembly, TCRdb reanalyzed the public sequencing data and kept in-frame beta chains. Here each entry gathers all rows of one CDR3 protein and keeps the most common genes and DNA. The V and J calls were not made by the authors but by TCRdb's processing. This sample has more than 300,000 distinct CDR3 sequences in its table, and 5.5% of those were observed once. The ten largest account for about 8.2% of the sample.

This clonotype has only a few counts. This receptor's antigen is unknown. Base qualities were left out, and no much larger clone turns up one base away. The material was whole blood, obtained in connection with sensitization to the hapten diphenylcyclopropenone (DPC). The sequence was collected from a woman aged 18 to 35 with alopecia areata. Some clones in this sample may be carry-over from other donors' samples. The chain couples TRBV13 to TRBJ2-1; the D gene is perhaps TRBD1, from 6 matching bases. The DNA reads TGTGCCAGCATGAATCAGGGGAGCTCCTACAATGAGCAGTTCTTC. It codes for CASMNQGSSYNEQFF.